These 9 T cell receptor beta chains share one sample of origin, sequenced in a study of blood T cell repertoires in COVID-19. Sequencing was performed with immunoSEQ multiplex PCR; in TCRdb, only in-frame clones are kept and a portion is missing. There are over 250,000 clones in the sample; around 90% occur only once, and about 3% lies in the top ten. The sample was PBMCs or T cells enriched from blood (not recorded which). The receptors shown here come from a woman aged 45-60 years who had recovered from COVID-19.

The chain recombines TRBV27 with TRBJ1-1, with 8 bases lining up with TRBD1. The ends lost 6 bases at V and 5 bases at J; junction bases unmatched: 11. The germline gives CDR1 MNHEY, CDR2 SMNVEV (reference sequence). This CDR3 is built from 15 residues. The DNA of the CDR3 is TGTGCCAGCAGCCGAGGAGACAGGGGAAAAACTGAAGCTTTCTTT. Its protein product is CASSRGDRGKTEAFF.

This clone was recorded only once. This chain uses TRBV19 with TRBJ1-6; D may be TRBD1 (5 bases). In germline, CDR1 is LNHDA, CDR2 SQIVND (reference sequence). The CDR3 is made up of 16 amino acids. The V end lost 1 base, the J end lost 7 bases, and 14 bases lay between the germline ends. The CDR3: CASSIGGRVVNSPLHF. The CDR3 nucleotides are TGTGCCAGTAGTATAGGCGGCAGGGTCGTCAATTCACCCCTCCACTTT.

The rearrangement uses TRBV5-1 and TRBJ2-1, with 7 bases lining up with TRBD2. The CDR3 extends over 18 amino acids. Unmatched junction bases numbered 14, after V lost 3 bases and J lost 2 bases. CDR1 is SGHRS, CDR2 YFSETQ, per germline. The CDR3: CASSWDPTGGGPYNEQFF. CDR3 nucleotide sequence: TGCGCCAGCAGCTGGGACCCCACGGGCGGGGGTCCCTACAATGAGCAGTTCTTC.

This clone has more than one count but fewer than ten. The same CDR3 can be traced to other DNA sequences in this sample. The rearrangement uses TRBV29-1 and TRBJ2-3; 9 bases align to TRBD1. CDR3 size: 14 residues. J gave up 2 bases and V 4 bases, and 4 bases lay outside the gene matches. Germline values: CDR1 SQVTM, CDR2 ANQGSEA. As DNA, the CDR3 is TGCAGCGTTGTTCGGACAGGGGCCACAGATACGCAGTATTTT. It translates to CSVVRTGATDTQYF.

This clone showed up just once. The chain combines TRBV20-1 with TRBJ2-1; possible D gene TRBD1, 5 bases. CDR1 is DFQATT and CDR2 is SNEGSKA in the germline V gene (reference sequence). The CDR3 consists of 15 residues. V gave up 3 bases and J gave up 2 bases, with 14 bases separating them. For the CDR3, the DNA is TGCAGTGCTAGTCCCCTCACAGGAACCTACAATGAGCAGTTCTTC. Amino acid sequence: CSASPLTGTYNEQFF.

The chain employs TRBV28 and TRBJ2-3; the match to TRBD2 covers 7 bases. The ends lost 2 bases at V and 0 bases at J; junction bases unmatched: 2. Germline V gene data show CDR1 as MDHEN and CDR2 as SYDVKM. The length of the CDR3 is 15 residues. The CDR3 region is CASSLTSASTDTQYF. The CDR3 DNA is TGTGCCAGCAGTTTAACTAGCGCAAGCACAGATACGCAGTATTTT.

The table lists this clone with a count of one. The CDR3 protein is CASRTTAGSSGKLFF. The DNA for the CDR3 is TGTGCCAGCAGGACTACCGCCGGGTCCTCCGGAAAACTGTTTTTT. V and J are TRBV28 and TRBJ1-4; D not certain. Looked up from germline, CDR1 is MDHEN and CDR2 is SYDVKM. The CDR3 contains 15 residues. Between the trimmed V and J ends, which lost 6 bases and 10 bases, there was a span of 21 bases.

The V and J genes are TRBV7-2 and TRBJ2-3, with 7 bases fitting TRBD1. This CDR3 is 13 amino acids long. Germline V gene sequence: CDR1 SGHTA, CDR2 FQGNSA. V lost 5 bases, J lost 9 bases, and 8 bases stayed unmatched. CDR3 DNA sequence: TGTGCCAGCAGCATAGGGGACAGCCGCACGCAGTATTTT. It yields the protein CASSIGDSRTQYF.

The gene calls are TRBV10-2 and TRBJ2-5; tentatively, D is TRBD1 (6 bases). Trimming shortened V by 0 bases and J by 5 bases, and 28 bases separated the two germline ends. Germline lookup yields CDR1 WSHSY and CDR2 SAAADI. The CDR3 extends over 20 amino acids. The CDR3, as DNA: TGCGCCAGCAGTGAGTCGAGGCAGGGGAACTTTCGCGGCTCAAGTGAGACCCAGTACTTC. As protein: CASSESRQGNFRGSSETQYF.